This section outlines one T cell receptor beta chain sequence together with its context. These data are taken from a study of blood T cell repertoires in COVID-19. Profiling relied on immunoSEQ multiplex PCR, and the TCRdb table lists in-frame clones only, not all of them. The sample has approximately 180,000 clones; about 88% are singletons. The CDR3 length is 13 residues. The V and J ends lost 3 bases and 6 bases respectively, with 11 bases between them. The germline CDR1 and CDR2 sequences are KGHSH and LQKENI. This TCR was recovered from a man aged 35 to 55 with active or convalescent COVID-19. Sequenced: peripheral blood. This rearrangement joins TRBV18 to TRBJ1-1; possibly TRBD1 for D (5 bases). The CDR3 spells CASSPSGQSEAFF. The CDR3 DNA follows: TGTGCCAGCTCACCCTCTGGACAATCTGAAGCTTTCTTT.